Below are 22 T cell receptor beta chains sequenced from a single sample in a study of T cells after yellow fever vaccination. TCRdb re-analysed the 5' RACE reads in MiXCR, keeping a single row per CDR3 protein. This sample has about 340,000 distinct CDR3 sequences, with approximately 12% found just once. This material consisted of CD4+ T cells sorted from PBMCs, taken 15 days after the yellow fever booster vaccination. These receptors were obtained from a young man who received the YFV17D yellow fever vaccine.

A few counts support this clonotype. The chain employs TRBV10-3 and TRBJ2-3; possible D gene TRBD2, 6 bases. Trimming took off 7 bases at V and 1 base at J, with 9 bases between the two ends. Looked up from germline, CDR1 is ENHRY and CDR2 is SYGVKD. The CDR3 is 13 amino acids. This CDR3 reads CAINPGGTDTQYF. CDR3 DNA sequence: TGTGCCATCAATCCGGGAGGCACAGATACGCAGTATTTT.

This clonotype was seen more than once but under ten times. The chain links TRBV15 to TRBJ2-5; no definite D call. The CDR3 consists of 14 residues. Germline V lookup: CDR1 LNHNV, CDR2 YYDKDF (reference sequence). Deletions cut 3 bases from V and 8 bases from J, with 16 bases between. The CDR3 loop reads CATSRALGPGTQYF. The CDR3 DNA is TGTGCCACCAGCAGGGCGCTCGGCCCTGGAACCCAGTACTTC.

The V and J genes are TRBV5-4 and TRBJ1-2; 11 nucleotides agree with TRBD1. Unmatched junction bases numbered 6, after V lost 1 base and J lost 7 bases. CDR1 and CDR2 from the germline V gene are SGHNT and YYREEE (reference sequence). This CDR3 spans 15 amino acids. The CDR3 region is CASSLTGQGAFGYTF. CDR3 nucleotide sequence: TGTGCCAGCAGCTTGACTGGACAGGGGGCTTTTGGCTACACCTTC.

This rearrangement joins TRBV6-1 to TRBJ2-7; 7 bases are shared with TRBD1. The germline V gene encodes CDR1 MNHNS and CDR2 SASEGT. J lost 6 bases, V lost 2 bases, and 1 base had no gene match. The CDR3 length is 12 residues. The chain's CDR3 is CASSETGAEQYV. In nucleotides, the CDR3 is TGTGCCAGCAGTGAAACAGGGGCCGAGCAGTACGTC.

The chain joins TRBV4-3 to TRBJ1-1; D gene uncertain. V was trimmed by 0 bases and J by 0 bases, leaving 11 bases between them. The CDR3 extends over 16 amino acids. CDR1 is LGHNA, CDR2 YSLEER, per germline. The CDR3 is CASSQDRRIMNTEAFF. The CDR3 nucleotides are TGCGCCAGCAGCCAAGATCGCAGAATCATGAACACTGAAGCTTTCTTT.

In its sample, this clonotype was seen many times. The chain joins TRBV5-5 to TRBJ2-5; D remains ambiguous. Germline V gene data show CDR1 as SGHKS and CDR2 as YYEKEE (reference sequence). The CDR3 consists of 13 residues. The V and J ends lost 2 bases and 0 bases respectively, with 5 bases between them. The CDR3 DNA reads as TGTGCCAGCAGCTTCGAAGACCAAGAGACCCAGTACTTC. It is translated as CASSFEDQETQYF.

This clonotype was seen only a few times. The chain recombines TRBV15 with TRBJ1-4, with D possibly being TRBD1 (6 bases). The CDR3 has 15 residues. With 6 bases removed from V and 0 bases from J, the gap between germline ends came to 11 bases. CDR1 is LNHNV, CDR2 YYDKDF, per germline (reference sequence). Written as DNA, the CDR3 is TGTGCCACCAGAAGACAGGATGCAACTAATGAAAAACTGTTTTTT. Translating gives CATRRQDATNEKLFF.

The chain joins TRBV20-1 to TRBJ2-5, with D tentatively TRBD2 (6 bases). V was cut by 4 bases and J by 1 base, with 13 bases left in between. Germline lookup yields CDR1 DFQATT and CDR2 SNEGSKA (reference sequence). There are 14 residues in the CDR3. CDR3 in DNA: TGCAGTGCTATGCTTAGCGGCATCCAAGAGACCCAGTACTTC. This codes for CSAMLSGIQETQYF.

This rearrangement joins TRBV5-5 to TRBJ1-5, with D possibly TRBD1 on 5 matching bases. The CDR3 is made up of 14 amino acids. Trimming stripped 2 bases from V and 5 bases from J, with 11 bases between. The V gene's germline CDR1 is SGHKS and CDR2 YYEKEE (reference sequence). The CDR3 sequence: CASSLGIGDQPQHF. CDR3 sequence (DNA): TGTGCCAGCAGCTTAGGGATAGGGGATCAGCCCCAGCATTTT.

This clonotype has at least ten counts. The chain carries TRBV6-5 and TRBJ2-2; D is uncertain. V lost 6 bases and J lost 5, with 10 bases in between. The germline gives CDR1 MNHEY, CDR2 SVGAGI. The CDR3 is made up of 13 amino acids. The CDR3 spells CASSLITTGELFF. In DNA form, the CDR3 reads TGTGCCAGCAGCCTGATTACAACCGGGGAGCTGTTTTTT.

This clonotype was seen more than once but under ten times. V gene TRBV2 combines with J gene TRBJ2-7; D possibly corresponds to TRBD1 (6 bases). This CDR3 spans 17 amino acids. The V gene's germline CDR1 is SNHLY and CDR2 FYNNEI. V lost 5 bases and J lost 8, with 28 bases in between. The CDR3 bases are TGTGCCAGCAGTCGAACCTCGGGTACAGGGTATTGGGAAAAGCAGTACGTC. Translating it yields CASSRTSGTGYWEKQYV.

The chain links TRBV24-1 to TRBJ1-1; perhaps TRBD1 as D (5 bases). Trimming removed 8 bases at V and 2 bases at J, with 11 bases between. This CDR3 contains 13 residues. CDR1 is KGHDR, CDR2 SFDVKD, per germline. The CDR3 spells CATISGDNTEAFF. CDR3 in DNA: TGTGCCACCATCTCCGGGGACAACACTGAAGCTTTCTTT.

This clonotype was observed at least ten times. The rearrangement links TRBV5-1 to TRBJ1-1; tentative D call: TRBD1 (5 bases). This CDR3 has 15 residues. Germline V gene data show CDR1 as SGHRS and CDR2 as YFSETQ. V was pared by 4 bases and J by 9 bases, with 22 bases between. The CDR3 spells CASSVGTTITSQAFF. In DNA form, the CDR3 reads TGCGCCAGCAGCGTAGGGACGACGATCACTTCTCAAGCTTTCTTT.

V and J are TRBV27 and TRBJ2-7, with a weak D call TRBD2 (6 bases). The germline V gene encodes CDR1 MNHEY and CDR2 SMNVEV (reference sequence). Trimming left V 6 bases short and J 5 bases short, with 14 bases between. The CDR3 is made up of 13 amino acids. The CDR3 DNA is TGTGCCAGCAGCGCATACTCGGGGGACGAGCAGTACTTC. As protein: CASSAYSGDEQYF.

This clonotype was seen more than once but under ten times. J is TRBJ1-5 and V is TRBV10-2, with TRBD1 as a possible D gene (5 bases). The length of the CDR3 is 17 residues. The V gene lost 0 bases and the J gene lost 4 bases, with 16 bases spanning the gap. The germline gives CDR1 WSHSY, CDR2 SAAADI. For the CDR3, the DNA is TGCGCCAGCAGTGAGTCGGGCCGCACCGGGGGAAATCAGCCCCAGCATTTT. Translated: CASSESGRTGGNQPQHF.

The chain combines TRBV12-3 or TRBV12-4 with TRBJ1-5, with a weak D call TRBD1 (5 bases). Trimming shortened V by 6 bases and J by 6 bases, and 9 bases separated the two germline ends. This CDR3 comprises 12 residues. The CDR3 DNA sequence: TGTGCCAGCAGGGGGGTGAGTCAGCCCCAGCATTTT. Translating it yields CASRGVSQPQHF.

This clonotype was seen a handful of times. CDR3 nucleotide sequence: TGCGCCAGCAGCTTGGCCCCGGGCAGGGGGAGCTACGAGCAGTACTTC. This codes for CASSLAPGRGSYEQYF. The V and J genes are TRBV5-1 and TRBJ2-7, with 7 bases aligning to TRBD1. The germline CDR1 and CDR2 sequences are SGHRS and YFSETQ. This CDR3 region has 16 residues. Trimming cost V 0 bases and J 3 bases; bases outside gene matches: 9.

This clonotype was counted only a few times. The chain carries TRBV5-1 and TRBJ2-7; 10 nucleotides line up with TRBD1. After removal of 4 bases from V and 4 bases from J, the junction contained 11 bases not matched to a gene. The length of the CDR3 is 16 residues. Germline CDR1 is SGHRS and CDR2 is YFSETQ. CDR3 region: CASSPRGQGPIYEQYF. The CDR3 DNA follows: TGCGCCAGCAGCCCCCGGGGACAGGGGCCCATTTACGAGCAGTACTTC.

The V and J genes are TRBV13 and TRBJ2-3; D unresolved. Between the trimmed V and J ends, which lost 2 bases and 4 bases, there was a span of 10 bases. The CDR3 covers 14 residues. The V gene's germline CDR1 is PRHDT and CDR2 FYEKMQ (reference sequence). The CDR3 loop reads CASSLLPTADTQYF. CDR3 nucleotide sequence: TGTGCCAGCAGCTTACTACCTACTGCAGATACGCAGTATTTT.

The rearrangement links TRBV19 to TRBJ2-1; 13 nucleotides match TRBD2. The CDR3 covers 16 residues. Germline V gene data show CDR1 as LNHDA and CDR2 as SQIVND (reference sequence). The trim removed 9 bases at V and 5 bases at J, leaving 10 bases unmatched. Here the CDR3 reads CASSPPGTSGDNEQFF. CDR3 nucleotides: TGTGCCAGCAGTCCGCCCGGGACTAGCGGGGACAATGAGCAGTTCTTC.

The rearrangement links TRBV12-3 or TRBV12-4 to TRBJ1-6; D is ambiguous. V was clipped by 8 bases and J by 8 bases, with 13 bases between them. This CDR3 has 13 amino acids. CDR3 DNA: TGTGCCAGCTGCTCCCCTGGGGATTCACCCCTCCACTTT. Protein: CASCSPGDSPLHF.

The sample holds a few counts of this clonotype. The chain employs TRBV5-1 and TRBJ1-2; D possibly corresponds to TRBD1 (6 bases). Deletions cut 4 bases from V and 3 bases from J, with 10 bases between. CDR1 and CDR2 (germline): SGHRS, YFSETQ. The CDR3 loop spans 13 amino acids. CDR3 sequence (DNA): TGCGCCAGCAGCGATCGACAGGACTATGGCTACACCTTC. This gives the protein CASSDRQDYGYTF.